Reported below is one TCR beta chain. Its antigen is unidentified. These data are taken from a study of shared clonotypes between healthy human individuals. Turning to the study itself: CD8 memory received one plate per donor, CD8 naive two, CD4 memory three and CD4 naive three. The study, taken as a whole, reports: Among a few donors, approximately 5% of naive CD4 clonotypes were found in common. Clonotypes not shared had lower generation probabilities than those common to all four donors.

The germline V gene encodes CDR1 SGHTA and CDR2 FQGNSA. V lost 5 bases and J lost 4, with 17 bases in between. This CDR3 contains 15 residues. TCRdb's table, derived via immunoSEQ multiplex PCR, lists solely in-frame clones and lacks some. The table lists under 650,000 clones, roughly 95% of them singletons, with under 0.06% in the top ten. Source material: naive CD4+ T cells sorted from blood. Regarding subset: CD45RA+ positively selected. This clonotype originated in a woman under 40 in good health. The V and J genes are TRBV7-2 and TRBJ1-2; no reliable D call. For the CDR3, the DNA is TGTGCCAGCAGCCCCAATAGGGAAGTATTCTATGGCTACACCTTC. Protein product: CASSPNREVFYGYTF. Complete variable domain (other parts from reference TRBV7-2 and TRBJ1-2): GAGVSQSPSNKVTEKGKDVELRCDPISGHTALYWYRQSLGQGLEFLIYFQGNSAPDKSGLPSDRFSAERTGGSVSTLTIQRTQQEDSAVYLCASSPNREVFYGYTFGSGTRLTVV.